The rows below give T cell receptor beta chains drawn from one sample of a study of T cells in Graves' hyperthyroidism and ophthalmopathy. Each CDR3 protein gets one entry after TCRdb re-called the multiplex PCR reads with MiXCR. The data contain about 280,000 distinct CDR3 sequences, about 25% of them singletons. The sample was blood. These receptors all stem from a man aged 35 to 55 with Graves' hyperthyroidism that later progressed to Graves' ophthalmopathy. CDR3s include the opening cysteine and the closing phenylalanine or tryptophan. D genes are given only for firm matches. Rows may omit the clone size; those that give it use once, few, many or a size class.

clone size,V gene,D gene,J gene,CDR3 protein,CDR3 DNA
many,TRBV4-1,-,TRBJ2-6,CASSQVLGRESSGANVLTF,TGCGCCAGCAGCCAAGTTCTTGGGCGCGAATCCTCTGGGGCCAACGTCCTGACTTTC
many,TRBV19,-,TRBJ2-4,CASSGQVGGPKNIQYF,TGTGCCAGTAGTGGTCAGGTCGGAGGACCCAAAAACATTCAGTACTTC
many,TRBV20-1,TRBD1,TRBJ1-5,CSAREPGTGVSNQPQHF,TGCAGTGCTAGAGAGCCGGGGACAGGGGTTAGCAATCAGCCCCAGCATTTT
few,TRBV6-2/TRBV6-3,TRBD2,TRBJ2-7,CASSYWLAGVNEQYF,TGTGCCAGCAGTTACTGGCTAGCGGGAGTCAACGAGCAGTACTTC
many,TRBV2,TRBD2,TRBJ2-6,CASRETSGRVSGANVLTF,TGTGCCAGCAGGGAAACTAGCGGGAGAGTCTCTGGGGCCAACGTCCTGACTTTC
many,TRBV11-2,TRBD1,TRBJ2-2,CASSRTGATGELFF,TGTGCCAGCAGCAGGACAGGTGCCACCGGGGAGCTGTTTTTT
many,TRBV6-4,TRBD2,TRBJ2-7,CASSDSGRSGLAGAPYEQYF,TGTGCCAGCAGTGACTCGGGCAGATCGGGACTAGCGGGAGCCCCCTACGAGCAGTACTTC
-,TRBV7-6,-,TRBJ2-5,CASSLPGGPQYF,TGTGCCAGCAGCTTGCCCGGGGGGCCCCAGTACTTC
many,TRBV6-5,-,TRBJ2-7,CASSYPQDSSYEQYF,TGTGCCAGCAGTTACCCACAGGATAGCTCCTACGAGCAGTACTTC
many,TRBV29-1,-,TRBJ1-1,CSAGWAEAFF,TGCAGCGCCGGGTGGGCTGAAGCTTTCTTT